These T cell receptor beta chains were read from a single sample in a study of blood T cells in healthy people across ages. TCRdb called the 5' RACE reads again in MiXCR, with one record for every CDR3 protein. The data hold about a million distinct CDR3 sequences, with just over 50% observed a single time. Sequenced input: blood. These TCRs come from an older woman in good health. Both conserved end residues are part of each CDR3. The order of the fields is clone size, J gene, V gene, D gene, CDR3 DNA, CDR3 protein. D genes are given only for firm matches. Rows give clone size only sometimes, using once, few, many, or a class for an expanded clone.

clone_size: -; j_call: TRBJ2-1; v_call: TRBV6-5; d_call: -; cdr3_nt: TGTGCCAGCAGTTACGGCAGGGCTGACAATGAGCAGTTCTTC; cdr3_aa: CASSYGRADNEQFF
clone_size: -; j_call: TRBJ2-5; v_call: TRBV7-2; d_call: -; cdr3_nt: TGTGCCAGCAGTTTAGGGAACAACAGGGCGAGGGAGACCCAGTACTTC; cdr3_aa: CASSLGNNRARETQYF
clone_size: few; j_call: TRBJ1-4; v_call: TRBV29-1; d_call: -; cdr3_nt: TGCAGCGTTTTCTCACCAGGGACACATAATGAAAAACTGTTTTTT; cdr3_aa: CSVFSPGTHNEKLFF
clone_size: -; j_call: TRBJ1-1; v_call: TRBV3-1; d_call: -; cdr3_nt: TGTGCCAGCAGCCAAGACAGGGGTAGGAACACTGAAGCTTTCTTT; cdr3_aa: CASSQDRGRNTEAFF
clone_size: few; j_call: TRBJ1-1; v_call: TRBV29-1; d_call: -; cdr3_nt: TGCAGCGTTCTGAGGGGAATAAACACTGAAGCTTTCTTT; cdr3_aa: CSVLRGINTEAFF
clone_size: few; j_call: TRBJ2-1; v_call: TRBV29-1; d_call: -; cdr3_nt: TGCAGCGCTATCGGGATGGGCGGAGGCTCCTACAATGAGCAGTTCTTC; cdr3_aa: CSAIGMGGGSYNEQFF
clone_size: few; j_call: TRBJ2-7; v_call: TRBV4-1; d_call: TRBD2; cdr3_nt: TGCGCCAGCAGCCACACTAGCGGGGGACCCTACGAGCAGTACTTC; cdr3_aa: CASSHTSGGPYEQYF
clone_size: few; j_call: TRBJ1-4; v_call: TRBV4-3; d_call: -; cdr3_nt: TGCGCCAGCAGCACCCACAGTGAAAAACTGTTTTTT; cdr3_aa: CASSTHSEKLFF
clone_size: -; j_call: TRBJ2-7; v_call: TRBV5-1; d_call: TRBD2; cdr3_nt: TGCGCCAGCAGCCCGGGGACTAGCGGAAAAAATGCCTACGAGCAGTACTTC; cdr3_aa: CASSPGTSGKNAYEQYF
clone_size: -; j_call: TRBJ2-7; v_call: TRBV18; d_call: TRBD2; cdr3_nt: TGTGCCAGCTCGCAAGGGCGCCTCGCCAGCGGGAGCTCCTACGAGCAGTACTTC; cdr3_aa: CASSQGRLASGSSYEQYF
clone_size: few; j_call: TRBJ2-3; v_call: TRBV20-1; d_call: TRBD2; cdr3_nt: TGCAGTGCTCGGCACGCGCCGCGGGAGCGGCATACGCAGTATTTT; cdr3_aa: CSARHAPRERHTQYF